The sequence of this TCR beta chain was determined in a study of identical twins. TCRdb itself ran the 5' RACE reads through MiXCR, one entry per CDR3 protein. The sample shows about 720,000 distinct CDR3 sequences, 18% of them seen only once. The germline CDR1 and CDR2 sequences are DFQATT and SNEGSKA (reference sequence). The CDR3 is 14 amino acids. V dropped 6 bases and J dropped 3 bases, with 15 bases sitting between them. These data were also reused for a study on T cells expressing NK-cell markers. That source notes: Obtained from sorted CD3+CD56+NKG2C+, CD3+CD56+NKG2C- and CD3+CD56-NKG2C+ T cells were the TCR beta repertoires.

The receptor comes from a woman under 30 in good health. The source material was PBMCs. The chain uses TRBV20-1 and TRBJ2-1; tentatively, D is TRBD1 (6 bases). CDR3 region: CSATGMGIYNEQFF. CDR3 in DNA: TGCAGTGCAACAGGGATGGGGATCTACAATGAGCAGTTCTTC.